This T cell receptor (beta chain) was sequenced for a study of T-cell reconstitution after alpha-beta-depleted transplantation in children. Study-wide results and caveats: At one year after transplant, newly produced T cells mostly accounted for T-cell counts and diversity. Recipient T cells and thymic progenitors that survived were the source of the high TCRbeta diversity seen at day 60 in some patients. Approximately two months post-transplant, alpha-beta T cells reportedly originated from several hundred expanded graft clones.

The germline CDR1 and CDR2 sequences are SGHTA and FQGTGA. This CDR3 comprises 15 residues. V dropped 3 bases and J dropped 1 base, with 10 bases sitting between them. Unique molecular identifiers tagged the TCRbeta library. A single record per CDR3 protein comes from TCRdb applying MiXCR to the PCR reads. Among hundreds of thousands of distinct CDR3 sequences listed, roughly 16% were seen once. This clonotype was found a few times. Its cognate antigen is unknown. The chain carries TRBV7-3 and TRBJ2-1; no firm D call. Sequences were derived from PBMCs, mostly from graft donor cells, sampled 360 days after TCRalphabeta/CD19-depleted stem cell transplant. This clonotype was obtained from a male patient between 5 and 17 years old who had a stem cell transplant for acute lymphoblastic leukemia, so the T cells may come from the graft donor. For the CDR3, the DNA is TGTGCCAGCAGCTTGATGGCGCATTCCTACAATGAGCAGTTCTTC. Residues: CASSLMAHSYNEQFF.